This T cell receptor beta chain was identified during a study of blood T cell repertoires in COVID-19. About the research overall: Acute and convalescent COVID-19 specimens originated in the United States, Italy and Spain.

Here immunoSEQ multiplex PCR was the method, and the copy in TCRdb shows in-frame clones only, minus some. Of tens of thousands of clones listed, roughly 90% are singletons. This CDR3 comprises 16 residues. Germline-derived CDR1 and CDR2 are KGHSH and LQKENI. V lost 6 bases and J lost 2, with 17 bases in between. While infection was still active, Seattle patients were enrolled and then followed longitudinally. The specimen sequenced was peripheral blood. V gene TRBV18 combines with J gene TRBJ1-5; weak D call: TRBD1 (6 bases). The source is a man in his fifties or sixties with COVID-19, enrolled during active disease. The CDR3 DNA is TGTGCCAGCTCTCGGGACCCTAAGGGGGGCAATCAGCCCCAGCATTTT. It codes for CASSRDPKGGNQPQHF.